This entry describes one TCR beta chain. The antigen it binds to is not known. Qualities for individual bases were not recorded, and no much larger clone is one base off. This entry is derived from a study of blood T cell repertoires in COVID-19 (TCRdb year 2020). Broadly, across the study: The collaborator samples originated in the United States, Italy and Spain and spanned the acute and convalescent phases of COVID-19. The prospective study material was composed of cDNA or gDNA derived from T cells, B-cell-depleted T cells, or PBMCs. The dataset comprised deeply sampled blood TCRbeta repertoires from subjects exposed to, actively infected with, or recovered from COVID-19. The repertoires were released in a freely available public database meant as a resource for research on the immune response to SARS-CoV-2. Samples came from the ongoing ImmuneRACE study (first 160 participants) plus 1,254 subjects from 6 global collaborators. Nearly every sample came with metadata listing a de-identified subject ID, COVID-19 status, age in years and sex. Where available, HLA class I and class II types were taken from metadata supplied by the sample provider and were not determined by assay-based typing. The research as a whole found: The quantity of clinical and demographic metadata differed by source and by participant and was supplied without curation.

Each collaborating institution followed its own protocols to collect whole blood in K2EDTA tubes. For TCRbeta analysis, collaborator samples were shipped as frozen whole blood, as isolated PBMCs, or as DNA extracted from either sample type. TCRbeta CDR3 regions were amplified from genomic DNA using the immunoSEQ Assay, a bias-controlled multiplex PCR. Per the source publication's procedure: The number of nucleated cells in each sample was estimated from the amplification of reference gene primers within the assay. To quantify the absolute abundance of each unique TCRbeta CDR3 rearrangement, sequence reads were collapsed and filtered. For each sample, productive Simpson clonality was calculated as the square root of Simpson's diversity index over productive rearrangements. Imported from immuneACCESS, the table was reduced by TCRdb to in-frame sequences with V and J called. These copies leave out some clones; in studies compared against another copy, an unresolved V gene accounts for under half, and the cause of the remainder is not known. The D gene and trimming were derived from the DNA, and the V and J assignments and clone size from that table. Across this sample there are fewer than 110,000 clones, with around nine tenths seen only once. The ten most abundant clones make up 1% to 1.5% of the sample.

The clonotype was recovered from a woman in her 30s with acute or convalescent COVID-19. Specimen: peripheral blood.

This receptor has the CDR3 CASRPGLDPNEQFF. The sequence in DNA is TGTGCCAGCAGGCCGGGACTAGACCCCAATGAGCAGTTCTTC. The sequence joins TRBV2 to TRBJ2-1; 8 bases in the junction line up with TRBD2. Reading from cysteine to phenylalanine, the CDR3 counts 14 amino acids. This entry keeps only the CDR3 DNA: 42 bases, framed from base 1. CDR1 and CDR2, looked up from the germline V gene, are SNHLY and FYNNEI. Trimmed from V: 6 bases; trimmed from J: 6 bases; junction bases lacking a gene match: 7. Full variable domain (CDR3 extended with the reference TRBV2 and TRBJ2-1 proteins): EPEVTQTPSHQVTQMGQEVILRCVPISNHLYFYWYRQILGQKVEFLVSFYNNEISEKSEIFDDQFSVERPDGSNFTLKIRSTKLEDSAMYFCASRPGLDPNEQFFGPGTRLTVL.